This entry concerns a single T cell receptor (beta chain). Its antigen remains undetermined. No quality values exist for individual bases; no much larger clone is one base distant. The collaborating institutions used their own protocols to collect whole blood in K2EDTA tubes. For TCRbeta analysis, collaborators shipped samples as frozen whole blood, isolated PBMCs, or DNA extracted from either of those sample types. The data originate from a study of blood T cell repertoires in COVID-19 (dated by TCRdb to 2019 to 2021). At the level of the whole study: Samples covering the acute and convalescent phases of COVID-19 were provided by collaborators in the United States, Italy and Spain. The dataset comprised deeply sampled blood TCRbeta repertoires from subjects exposed to, actively infected with, or recovered from COVID-19. The material from the prospective study consisted of cDNA or gDNA derived from T cells, B-cell-depleted T cells, or PBMCs. The samples were drawn from the first 160 participants of the ongoing ImmuneRACE study and from 1,200 or so subjects provided by 6 global collaborators. The sample metadata nearly always contained a de-identified subject ID, COVID-19 status, age in years and sex. Where HLA class I and class II types were available, the types were taken from metadata supplied by the sample provider, not from assay-based typing. The repertoires were made available in a free public database intended to serve as a resource for research on the immune response to SARS-CoV-2. Findings and caveats that apply to the study as a whole: How much clinical and demographic metadata was included differed by source and by participant, and the metadata was provided uncurated.

CDR1 and CDR2, per the germline V gene (reference sequence), are LNHDA and SQIVND. V loses 9 bases, J loses 0 bases, and the germline ends lie 12 bases apart. The CDR3 runs 14 residues from the cysteine to the phenylalanine. Only the CDR3 DNA stays, 42 bases, in frame from base 1. TCRbeta CDR3 regions were amplified from genomic DNA by means of the immunoSEQ Assay, a bias-controlled multiplex PCR. The authors' pipeline ran thus. The number of nucleated cells in each sample was estimated from the amplification of reference gene primers within the assay. To quantify the absolute abundance of each unique TCRbeta CDR3 rearrangement, sequence reads were collapsed and filtered. For each sample, productive Simpson clonality was calculated as the square root of Simpson's diversity index across productive rearrangements. Entries here come from immuneACCESS through TCRdb and include only in-frame sequences with V and J called. Some clones fail to appear in such tables; in the studies checked, an unresolved V gene covers under half of the shortfall, and the cause of the remainder is unknown. The V and J calls and the clone size are those of that table, but D and trimming were determined from the DNA. The sample table holds tens of thousands of clones, of which 90% to 95% were seen once. The leading ten clones occupy about 4.5% of the sample.

The chain links TRBV19 with TRBJ1-3; confidence is insufficient to name the D gene. The specimen sequenced was peripheral blood. The TCR originated in a human donor with active COVID-19. The donor label of this sample is uncertain. This receptor carries the CDR3 CASLDLFSGNTIYF. The sequence in DNA is TGTGCCAGCTTGGACTTGTTCTCTGGAAACACCATATATTTT.